The rows below give T cell receptor beta chains drawn from one sample of a study of early T cells in non-severe SARS-CoV-2 infection. TCRdb reanalysed the 5' RACE reads using MiXCR and keeps one entry per CDR3 protein. The table includes fewer than 80,000 distinct CDR3 sequences, roughly an eighth detected once. The source material was whole blood. The receptors here all came from an adult who was a healthcare worker with PCR-confirmed SARS-CoV-2 infection or an uninfected control (not recorded which). The CDR3 runs from the conserved cysteine through the conserved F or W. The D gene is left open where the match is weak. A row's size may be missing; if present it is once, few, many or a size class.

NA	TRBJ1-2	TRBV3-1	NA	TGTGCCAGCAGCCCCGAAGCATGGAGTTATGGCTACACCTTC	CASSPEAWSYGYTF
few	TRBJ2-5	TRBV11-3	TRBD2	TGTGCCAGCAGCTTAGTAGCGGGAGGGACCCAGTACTTC	CASSLVAGGTQYF
few	TRBJ2-1	TRBV11-2	NA	TGTGCCAGCAGCTCTATACAGGGAAGCGGCAATGAGCAGTTCTTC	CASSSIQGSGNEQFF
many	TRBJ2-3	TRBV30	NA	TGTGCCTGGAGTGTTATAGGGGGGAGCGCAGATACGCAGTATTTT	CAWSVIGGSADTQYF
many	TRBJ2-5	TRBV28	NA	TGTGCCAGCAACTCCGCTGTGGGAGGGGGGGAGACCCAGTACTTC	CASNSAVGGGETQYF
NA	TRBJ2-1	TRBV21-1	NA	TGTGCCAGCAGTTGGATTGATAGCGGGAATGAGCAGTTCTTC	CASSWIDSGNEQFF
NA	TRBJ2-1	TRBV6-5	NA	TGTGCCAGCAGTTACGACTCCAAGGGTGAGCAGTTCTTC	CASSYDSKGEQFF
NA	TRBJ1-5	TRBV27	NA	TGTGCCAGCAGTGTACAGGGCGGGAATCAGCCCCAGCATTTT	CASSVQGGNQPQHF
few	TRBJ2-1	TRBV28	NA	TGTGCCAGCAGTTTATCGGGGAACAATGAGCAGTTCTTC	CASSLSGNNEQFF
NA	TRBJ2-7	TRBV7-2	TRBD2	TGTGCCAGCAGCAAGACTAGCGGGGGGCCCTACGAGCAGTACTTC	CASSKTSGGPYEQYF
many	TRBJ2-5	TRBV19	NA	TGTGCCAGTAGGCCCCTACAGGGTGGAGGAGAGACCCAGTACTTC	CASRPLQGGGETQYF
many	TRBJ1-2	TRBV10-2	NA	TGCGCCAGCAGTGAAGGAGCTAACTATGGCTACACCTTC	CASSEGANYGYTF
many	TRBJ2-3	TRBV28	NA	TGTGCCAGCAATTCGGCTACGAGAGATACGCAGTATTTT	CASNSATRDTQYF